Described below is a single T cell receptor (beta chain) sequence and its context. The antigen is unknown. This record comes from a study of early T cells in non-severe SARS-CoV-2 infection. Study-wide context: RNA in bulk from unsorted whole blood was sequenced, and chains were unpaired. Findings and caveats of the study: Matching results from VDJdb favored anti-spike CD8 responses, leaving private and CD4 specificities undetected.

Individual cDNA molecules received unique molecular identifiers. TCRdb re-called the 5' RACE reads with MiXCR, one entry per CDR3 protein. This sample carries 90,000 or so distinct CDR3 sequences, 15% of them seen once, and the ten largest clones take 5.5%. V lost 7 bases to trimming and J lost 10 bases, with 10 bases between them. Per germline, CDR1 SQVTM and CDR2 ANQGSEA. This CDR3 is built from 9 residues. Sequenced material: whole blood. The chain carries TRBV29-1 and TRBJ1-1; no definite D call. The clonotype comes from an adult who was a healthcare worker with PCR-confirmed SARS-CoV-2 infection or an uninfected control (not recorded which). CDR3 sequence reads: CSAPTTAFF. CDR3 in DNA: TGCAGCGCCCCCACGACAGCTTTCTTT.